This TCR beta chain was sequenced in a study of cytotoxic CD8 clonotypes in ibrutinib-treated CLL. The table came from immunoSEQ multiplex PCR; TCRdb's copy has only in-frame clones and leaves some out. The sample has approximately 140,000 clones, 75% to 95% seen once. The sample in question was PBMCs, obtained after 12 months of ibrutinib treatment. This sequence was found in a human donor with chronic lymphocytic leukemia.

The DNA for the CDR3 is TGCAGCGTGGATGGACAGATCCAAGAGACCCAGTACTTC. Its protein product is CSVDGQIQETQYF. The chain has TRBV29-1 and TRBJ2-5; D possibly corresponds to TRBD1 (6 bases). From germline, CDR1 is SQVTM and CDR2 ANQGSEA. Between the trimmed V and J ends, which lost 6 bases and 1 base, there was a span of 12 bases. The CDR3 loop spans 13 amino acids.